These 20 T cell receptor beta chains came from one sample sequenced in a study of blood T cell repertoires in COVID-19. Clones were read by immunoSEQ multiplex PCR, and TCRdb kept only the in-frame ones, dropping some. Counted here are roughly 55,000 clones, roughly 80% occurring once; the ten biggest clones make up around a tenth. Input material: peripheral blood. The receptors shown here come from a human donor in a cohort sampled during active COVID-19.

The rearrangement uses TRBV9 and TRBJ2-2; D perhaps matches TRBD2 (6 bases). The CDR3 extends over 15 amino acids. V was clipped by 4 bases and J by 5 bases, with 15 bases between them. Germline V gene lookup returns CDR1 SGDLS and CDR2 YYNGEE. In DNA form, the CDR3 reads TGTGCCAGCAGCCTGATTAGCGGTTCAACCGGGGAGCTGTTTTTT. The encoded protein is CASSLISGSTGELFF.

This clone was detected only a few times. The chain employs TRBV5-1 and TRBJ1-2; TRBD1 aligns across 9 bases. Germline values: CDR1 SGHRS, CDR2 YFSETQ. The J segment lost 9 bases and the V segment lost 3 bases, leaving 6 bases of the junction unmatched. This CDR3 region has 13 residues. CDR3 region: CASSSEGQGSYTF. The CDR3 region has the DNA TGCGCCAGCAGCTCGGAGGGACAGGGCAGCTACACCTTC.

This clone was picked up one time. This sequence joins TRBV24-1 and TRBJ2-7; no clear D gene. Trimming left V 4 bases short and J 6 bases short, with 9 bases between. The CDR3 sequence is 12 residues long. Germline V gene data show CDR1 as KGHDR and CDR2 as SFDVKD. DNA for the CDR3: TGTGCCACCAGTGAGCGTTACGGCGAGCAGTACTTC. Translated, it gives CATSERYGEQYF.

V and J are TRBV27 and TRBJ2-6; 11 bases align to TRBD1. The V gene end was trimmed by 9 bases and the J gene end by 4 bases; junction bases not matched to a gene: 5. This CDR3 is built from 15 residues. Germline values: CDR1 MNHEY, CDR2 SMNVEV (reference sequence). The DNA for the CDR3 is TGTGCCAGTGGACAGGGGGCAGGAGGGGCCAACGTCCTGACTTTC. Translated: CASGQGAGGANVLTF.

This chain joins TRBV9 and TRBJ2-1, with TRBD1 matching 7 bases. Germline loops: CDR1 SGDLS, CDR2 YYNGEE. The CDR3 has 16 residues. After removal of 0 bases from V and 6 bases from J, the junction contained 9 bases not matched to a gene. As DNA, the CDR3 is TGTGCCAGCAGCGTAGGTAGGCAGGGGGTAGGCAATGAGCAGTTCTTC. Translated: CASSVGRQGVGNEQFF.

The CDR3 spells CASSPPGLADWEQYF. CDR3 bases: TGTGCCAGCAGTCCACCGGGACTAGCGGACTGGGAGCAGTACTTC. This rearrangement joins TRBV11-2 to TRBJ2-7; 11 bases map to TRBD2. CDR3 size: 15 residues. Germline-derived CDR1 and CDR2 are SGHAT and FQNNGV. With 6 bases clipped from V and 7 bases from J, the junction kept 11 bases outside the gene matches.

The chain combines TRBV24-1 with TRBJ2-1, with 10 bases that match TRBD2. Germline loops: CDR1 KGHDR, CDR2 SFDVKD. Unmatched junction bases numbered 5, after V lost 7 bases and J lost 0 bases. The CDR3 covers 16 residues. CDR3 sequence (DNA): TGTGCCACCAGCCAGCCTAGCGGGAGCTCCTACAATGAGCAGTTCTTC. It encodes CATSQPSGSSYNEQFF.

CDR3 region: CASSLGGGEQYF. CDR3 DNA: TGTGCCAGCAGCTTGGGCGGTGGCGAGCAGTACTTC. V and J are TRBV5-6 and TRBJ2-7; D unresolved. The CDR3 length is 12 residues. The germline gives CDR1 SGHDT, CDR2 YYEEEE. Trimming pared 0 bases from V and 6 bases from J, leaving 7 bases between.

By sample share, this clone is medium-sized (0.01 to 0.1%). The chain joins TRBV4-1 to TRBJ1-4; D unresolved. V was pared by 5 bases and J by 1 base, with 8 bases between. The CDR3 runs to 14 residues. Germline V gene lookup returns CDR1 MGHRA and CDR2 YSYEKL. Here the CDR3 reads CASSIRVTNEKLFF. The CDR3, as DNA: TGCGCCAGCAGCATACGGGTAACTAATGAAAAACTGTTTTTT.

Of note for this clone: This may arise from a read error, as a much more abundant clone is one base away. This chain connects TRBV6-4 to TRBJ2-2, with D tentatively TRBD2 (6 bases). Per the germline V gene, CDR1 is MRHNA and CDR2 is SNTAGT. This CDR3 is built from 14 residues. Between the trimmed V and J ends, which lost 0 bases and 4 bases, there was a span of 6 bases. The CDR3 sequence is CASSDSSGTGELFF. CDR3 nucleotides: TGTGCCAGCAGTGACTCTAGCGGCACCGGGGAGCTGTTTTTT.

V and J are TRBV4-3 and TRBJ1-1; tentatively, D is TRBD1 (6 bases). V lost 1 base to trimming and J lost 0 bases, with 9 bases between them. The CDR3 runs to 15 residues. Germline CDR1 is LGHNA and CDR2 is YSLEER. Here the CDR3 reads CASSQAGHLNTEAFF. CDR3 bases: TGCGCCAGCAGCCAAGCGGGACACCTGAACACTGAAGCTTTCTTT.

V gene TRBV5-1 combines with J gene TRBJ1-1; TRBD1 agrees at 8 bases. The CDR3 has 12 residues. Germline assignment: CDR1 SGHRS and CDR2 YFSETQ. V lost 7 bases, J lost 8 bases, and 7 bases stayed unmatched. The CDR3 region is CASRKTGDEAFF. The CDR3 DNA reads TGCGCCAGCCGAAAGACAGGGGACGAAGCTTTCTTT.

This clone was seen more than once but under ten times. The rearrangement links TRBV7-9 to TRBJ2-7, with D possibly being TRBD1 (6 bases). The CDR3 is made up of 14 amino acids. Per germline, CDR1 SEHNR and CDR2 FQNEAQ (reference sequence). Trimming removed 7 bases from V and 3 bases from J, with 16 bases in between. The CDR3 DNA is TGTGCCAGCACCAATAACAGGGCCAGCTACGAGCAGTACTTC. Translating gives CASTNNRASYEQYF.

The chain has TRBV19 and TRBJ2-7; 8 bases map to TRBD2. Germline values: CDR1 LNHDA, CDR2 SQIVND (reference sequence). This CDR3 has 13 amino acids. The J segment lost 7 bases and the V segment lost 11 bases, leaving 13 bases of the junction unmatched. As DNA, the CDR3 is TGTGCCGCGGGGGTTGCACGCGGGGGGGAGCAGTACTTC. It encodes CAAGVARGGEQYF.

The rearrangement links TRBV19 to TRBJ1-1; TRBD1 might be the D (6 bases). Germline-derived CDR1 and CDR2 are LNHDA and SQIVND (reference sequence). The CDR3 is made up of 12 amino acids. The germline V and J ends were trimmed by 6 bases and 8 bases, with 13 bases remaining between them. The CDR3 is CASRNREDEAFF. The CDR3 DNA follows: TGTGCCAGTAGAAACAGGGAAGACGAAGCTTTCTTT. The whole variable domain, remainder taken from reference TRBV19 and TRBJ1-1, is DGGITQSPKYLFRKEGQNVTLSCEQNLNHDAMYWYRQDPGQGLRLIYYSQIVNDFQKGDIAEGYSVSREKKESFPLTVTSAQKNPTAFYLCASRNREDEAFFGQGTRLTVV.

This clone was observed a handful of times. The V and J genes are TRBV2 and TRBJ1-1; no clear D. Trimming removed 7 bases at V and 5 bases at J, with 14 bases between. CDR1 is SNHLY, CDR2 FYNNEI, per germline. CDR3 length: 13 residues. CDR3 protein: CASTRELGTEAFF. In nucleotides, the CDR3 is TGTGCCAGCACTCGGGAGCTGGGGACTGAAGCTTTCTTT.

J is TRBJ1-2 and V is TRBV18, with no clear D. This CDR3 spans 12 amino acids. V gave up 1 base and J gave up 11 bases, with 11 bases separating them. In germline, CDR1 is KGHSH, CDR2 LQKENI. CDR3 bases: TGTGCCAGCTCACCACACGACACGGGATACACCTTC. As protein: CASSPHDTGYTF.

The chain is built from TRBV7-9 and TRBJ2-4; TRBD2 aligns across 7 bases. The CDR3 contains 15 residues. Unmatched junction bases numbered 3, after V lost 4 bases and J lost 0 bases. Germline V gene sequence: CDR1 SEHNR, CDR2 FQNEAQ (reference sequence). CDR3 nucleotide sequence: TGTGCCAGCAGCTCGGGGGGATTAGCCAAAAACATTCAGTACTTC. Its protein product is CASSSGGLAKNIQYF.

The rearrangement joins TRBV29-1 to TRBJ2-7, with a weak D call TRBD1 (6 bases). Trimming pared 7 bases from V and 0 bases from J, leaving 13 bases between. The length of the CDR3 is 13 residues. CDR1 SQVTM and CDR2 ANQGSEA come from the germline V gene. CDR3 sequence: CSASWGPSYEQYF. The CDR3 bases are TGCAGCGCCTCCTGGGGGCCCTCCTACGAGCAGTACTTC.

This chain links TRBV5-4 with TRBJ2-3, with 13 bases lining up with TRBD2. This CDR3 contains 19 residues. V lost 0 bases and J lost 0; bases outside the gene matches: 7. Germline CDR1 is SGHNT and CDR2 is YYREEE (reference sequence). In DNA, the CDR3 is TGTGCCAGCAGCTTGGGTGGACTAGCGGGAGTTCGGAGCACAGATACGCAGTATTTT. This translates into CASSLGGLAGVRSTDTQYF.